This T cell receptor beta chain was sequenced in a study of blood T cell repertoires in COVID-19. For the study at large: Acute and convalescent COVID-19 specimens originated in the United States, Italy and Spain.

The method was immunoSEQ multiplex PCR; TCRdb's version includes in-frame clones alone and lacks a portion of them. The data hold 100,000 or so clones, with approximately 90% observed a single time. Trimming pared 4 bases from V and 2 bases from J, leaving 10 bases between. Germline CDR1 reads SGHNT; CDR2 reads YYREEE (reference sequence). The CDR3 has 14 residues. This clone appeared once. This chain links TRBV5-4 with TRBJ1-3, with a possible D match to TRBD1 (6 bases). Material: peripheral blood. The sequence was collected from a man aged 45-65 years with active COVID-19. Here the CDR3 reads CASSGGGTGNTIYF. In nucleotides, the CDR3 is TGTGCCAGCAGCGGGGGCGGAACTGGAAACACCATATATTTT.